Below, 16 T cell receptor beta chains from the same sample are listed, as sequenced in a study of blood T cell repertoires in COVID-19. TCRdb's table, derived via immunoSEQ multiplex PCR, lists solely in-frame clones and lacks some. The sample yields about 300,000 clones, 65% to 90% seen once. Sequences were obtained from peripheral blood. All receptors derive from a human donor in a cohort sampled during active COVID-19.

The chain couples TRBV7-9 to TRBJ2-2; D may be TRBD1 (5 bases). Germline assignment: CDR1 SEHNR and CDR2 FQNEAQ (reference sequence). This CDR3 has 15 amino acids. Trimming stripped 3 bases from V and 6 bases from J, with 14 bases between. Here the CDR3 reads CASSFDLTGAGELFF. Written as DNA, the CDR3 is TGTGCCAGCAGCTTTGATTTAACAGGCGCCGGGGAGCTGTTTTTT.

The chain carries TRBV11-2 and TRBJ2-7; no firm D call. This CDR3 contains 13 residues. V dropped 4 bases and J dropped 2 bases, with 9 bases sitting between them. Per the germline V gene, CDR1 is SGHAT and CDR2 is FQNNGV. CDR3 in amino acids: CASSSIRTYEQYF. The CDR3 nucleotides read TGTGCCAGCAGCTCAATTAGAACCTACGAGCAGTACTTC.

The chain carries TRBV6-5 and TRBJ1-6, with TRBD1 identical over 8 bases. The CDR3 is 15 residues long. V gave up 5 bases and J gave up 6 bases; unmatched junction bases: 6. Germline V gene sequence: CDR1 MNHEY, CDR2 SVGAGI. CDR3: CASSPGDRSNSPLHF. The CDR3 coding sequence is TGTGCCAGCAGTCCCGGGGACAGGTCTAATTCACCCCTCCACTTT.

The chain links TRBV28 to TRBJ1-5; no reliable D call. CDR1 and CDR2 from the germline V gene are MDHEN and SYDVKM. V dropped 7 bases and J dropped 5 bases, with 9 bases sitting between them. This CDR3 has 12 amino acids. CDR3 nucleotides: TGTGCCAGCACCCCCTCGTATCAGCCCCAGCATTTT. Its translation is CASTPSYQPQHF.

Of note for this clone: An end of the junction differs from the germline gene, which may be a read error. CDR3 bases: TGTGCCAGCAGCAGTTTTGAGGGACAGCGACACTTC. It specifies CASSSFEGQRHF. The chain carries TRBV27 and TRBJ2-7; 7 bases fit TRBD1. This CDR3 comprises 12 residues. Germline CDR1 and CDR2: MNHEY and SMNVEV (reference sequence).

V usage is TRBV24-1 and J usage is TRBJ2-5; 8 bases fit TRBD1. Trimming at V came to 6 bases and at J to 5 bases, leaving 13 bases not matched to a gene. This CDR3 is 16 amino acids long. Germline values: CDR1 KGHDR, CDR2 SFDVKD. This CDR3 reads CATSPSTGVIPETQYF. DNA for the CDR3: TGTGCCACCAGTCCTTCGACAGGGGTCATTCCGGAGACCCAGTACTTC.

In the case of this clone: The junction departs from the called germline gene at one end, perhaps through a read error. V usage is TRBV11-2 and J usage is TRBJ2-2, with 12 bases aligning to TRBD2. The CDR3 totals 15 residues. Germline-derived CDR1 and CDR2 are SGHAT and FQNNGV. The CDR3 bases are TGTGCCAGCAGAAGGACTAGCGGGAACACCAGGGAGCTGTTTTTT. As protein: CASRRTSGNTRELFF. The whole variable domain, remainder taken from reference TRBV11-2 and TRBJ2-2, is EAGVAQSPRYKIIEKRQSVAFWCNPISGHATLYWYQQILGQGPKLLIQFQNNGVVDDSQLPKDRFSAERLKGVDSTLKIQPAKLEDSAVYLCASRRTSGNTRELFFGEGSRLTVL.

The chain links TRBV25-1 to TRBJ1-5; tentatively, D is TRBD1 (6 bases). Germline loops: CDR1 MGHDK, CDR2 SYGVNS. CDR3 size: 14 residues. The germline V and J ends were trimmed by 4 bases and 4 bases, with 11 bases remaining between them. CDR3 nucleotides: TGTGCCAGCAGTGCGGGACACCAGAATCAGCCCCAGCATTTT. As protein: CASSAGHQNQPQHF.

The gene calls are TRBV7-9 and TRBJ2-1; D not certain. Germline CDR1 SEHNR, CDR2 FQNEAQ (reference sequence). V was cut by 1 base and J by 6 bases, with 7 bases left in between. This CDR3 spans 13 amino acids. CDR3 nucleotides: TGTGCCAGCAGCTTAGACCCTATCAATGAGCAGTTCTTC. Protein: CASSLDPINEQFF. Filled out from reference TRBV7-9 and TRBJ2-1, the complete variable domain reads DTGVSQNPRHKITKRGQNVTFRCDPISEHNRLYWYRQTLGQGPEFLTYFQNEAQLEKSRLLSDRFSAERPKGSFSTLEIQRTEQGDSAMYLCASSLDPINEQFFGPGTRLTVL.

The CDR3 sequence is CASHRVPNTEAFF. CDR3 nucleotides: TGTGCCAGCCACAGGGTACCGAACACTGAAGCTTTCTTT. The chain combines TRBV2 with TRBJ1-1; D is perhaps TRBD1 (6 bases). The ends were cut back, 8 bases at V and 1 base at J, with 11 bases in the middle. Germline V gene lookup returns CDR1 SNHLY and CDR2 FYNNEI. The CDR3 length is 13 residues.

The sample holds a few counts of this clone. The CDR3 here is CASSSPYGGRPGSYEQYF. As DNA, the CDR3 is TGTGCCAGCAGTTCCCCCTATGGCGGGAGGCCCGGGTCCTACGAGCAGTACTTC. The chain uses TRBV28 and TRBJ2-7; TRBD2 matches 8 bases. The CDR3 contains 18 residues. Trimming removed 4 bases from V and 1 base from J; junction bases left unmatched: 15. CDR1 is MDHEN and CDR2 is SYDVKM in the germline V gene.

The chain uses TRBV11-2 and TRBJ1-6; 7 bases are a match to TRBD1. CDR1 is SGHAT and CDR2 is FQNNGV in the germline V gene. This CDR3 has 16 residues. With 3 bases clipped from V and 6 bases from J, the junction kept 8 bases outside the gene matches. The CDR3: CASSFYRGTGNSPLHF. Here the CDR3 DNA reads TGTGCCAGCAGCTTCTACAGGGGAACCGGTAATTCACCCCTCCACTTT.

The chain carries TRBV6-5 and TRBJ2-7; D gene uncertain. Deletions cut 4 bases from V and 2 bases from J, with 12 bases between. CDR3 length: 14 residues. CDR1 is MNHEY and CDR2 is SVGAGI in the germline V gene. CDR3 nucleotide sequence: TGTGCCAGCAGTTCTAACCTTCCTCCCTACGAGCAGTACTTC. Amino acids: CASSSNLPPYEQYF.

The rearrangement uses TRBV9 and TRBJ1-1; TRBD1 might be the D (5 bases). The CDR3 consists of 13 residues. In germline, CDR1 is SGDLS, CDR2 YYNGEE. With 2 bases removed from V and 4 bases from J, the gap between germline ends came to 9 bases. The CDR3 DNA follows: TGTGCCAGCAGCGTTGACAGTAGCACTGAAGCTTTCTTT. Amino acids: CASSVDSSTEAFF. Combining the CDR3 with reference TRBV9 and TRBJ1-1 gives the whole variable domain DSGVTQTPKHLITATGQRVTLRCSPRSGDLSVYWYQQSLDQGLQFLIQYYNGEERAKGNILERFSAQQFPDLHSELNLSSLELGDSALYFCASSVDSSTEAFFGQGTRLTVV.

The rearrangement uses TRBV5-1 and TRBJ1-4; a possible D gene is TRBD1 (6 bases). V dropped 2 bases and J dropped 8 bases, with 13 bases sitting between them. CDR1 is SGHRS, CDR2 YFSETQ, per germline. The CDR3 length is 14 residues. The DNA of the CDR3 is TGCGCCAGCAGCTTTACAGGGAGGGAAGAAAAACTGTTTTTT. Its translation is CASSFTGREEKLFF.

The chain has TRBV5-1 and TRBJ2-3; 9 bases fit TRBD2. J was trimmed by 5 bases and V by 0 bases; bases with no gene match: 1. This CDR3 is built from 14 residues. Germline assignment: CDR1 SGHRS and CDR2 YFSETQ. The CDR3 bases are TGCGCCAGCAGCTTGGGGACTAGCGAAGATACGCAGTATTTT. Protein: CASSLGTSEDTQYF.